Below, 26 T cell receptor beta chains from the same sample are listed, as sequenced in a study of control samples from healthy donors and cancer patients. Method: immunoSEQ multiplex PCR; TCRdb's copy keeps in-frame clones and lacks some. Among around 53,000 clones, approximately 86% were seen once, and the ten largest hold 2.5% to 3%. Sequencing was carried out using PBMCs. The receptor set was obtained from a woman aged 45 to 65 with lung cancer.

J is TRBJ1-2 and V is TRBV19, with D maybe TRBD1 (5 bases). CDR3 size: 12 residues. V was clipped by 3 bases and J by 6 bases, with 8 bases between them. The germline gives CDR1 LNHDA, CDR2 SQIVND (reference sequence). For the CDR3, the DNA is TGTGCCAGTAGTATTCGGGGGAATGGCTACACCTTC. This gives the protein CASSIRGNGYTF.

The rearrangement joins TRBV19 to TRBJ1-1, with D hard to call. The V gene lost 5 bases and the J gene lost 3 bases, with 10 bases spanning the gap. Germline V gives CDR1 LNHDA, CDR2 SQIVND (reference sequence). The CDR3 runs to 13 residues. CDR3 sequence reads: CASSPRLDTEAFF. CDR3 bases: TGTGCCAGTAGTCCCCGTTTGGACACTGAAGCTTTCTTT.

The V gene is TRBV5-1, the J gene TRBJ1-2, with 9 bases lining up with TRBD1. V gave up 4 bases and J gave up 2 bases; unmatched junction bases: 6. The CDR3 extends over 15 amino acids. Germline V gene lookup returns CDR1 SGHRS and CDR2 YFSETQ. CDR3 nucleotides: TGCGCCAGCAGCCTGGGGGACAGGGAGAACTATGGCTACACCTTC. Translation: CASSLGDRENYGYTF.

This clone was seen only a few times. The rearrangement links TRBV10-3 to TRBJ1-1, with D perhaps TRBD1 (5 bases). V lost 3 bases to trimming and J lost 1 base, with 6 bases between them. This CDR3 spans 13 amino acids. The germline V gene has CDR1 ENHRY and CDR2 SYGVKD. In nucleotides, the CDR3 is TGTGCCATCAGTGAAACAGGGAACACTGAAGCTTTCTTT. The encoded protein is CAISETGNTEAFF.

The J gene is TRBJ2-1, the V gene TRBV20-1; D remains unclear. The CDR3 has 11 amino acids. V lost 3 bases and J 6 bases, leaving 6 bases between the germline ends. CDR1 DFQATT and CDR2 SNEGSKA come from the germline V gene (reference sequence). CDR3 sequence reads: CSASRSNEQFF. DNA of the CDR3: TGCAGTGCTAGCAGGAGCAATGAGCAGTTCTTC.

The chain uses TRBV4-2 and TRBJ2-2, with D perhaps TRBD1 (6 bases). Trimming took off 4 bases at V and 7 bases at J, with 16 bases between the two ends. This CDR3 comprises 15 residues. Germline CDR1 and CDR2: LGHNA and YNFKEQ. The CDR3 nucleotides read TGTGCCAGCAGCCCCTTGGGGGACAAGGGCGGGGAGCTGTTTTTT. This codes for CASSPLGDKGGELFF.

The chain carries TRBV14 and TRBJ1-2; no firm D call. Germline V lookup: CDR1 SGHDN, CDR2 FVKESK. Trimming stripped 3 bases from V and 3 bases from J, with 8 bases between. This CDR3 contains 13 residues. This CDR3 reads CASSHVPDYGYTF. CDR3 bases: TGTGCCAGCAGCCACGTCCCCGACTATGGCTACACCTTC.

As regards this clone: This may stem from a read error, because a much larger clone lies one nucleotide away. The chain is built from TRBV27 and TRBJ1-1; D gene unclear. The length of the CDR3 is 13 residues. The V gene's germline CDR1 is MNHEY and CDR2 SMNVEV (reference sequence). The V gene lost 3 bases and the J gene lost 1 base, with 6 bases spanning the gap. This CDR3 is CASSLAGNTEAFF. CDR3 DNA sequence: TGTGCCAGCAGTTTGGCAGGGAACACTGAAGCTTTCTTT.

This clone ranks as medium-sized. V gene TRBV7-3 combines with J gene TRBJ1-3, with TRBD1 identical over 7 bases. V shed 5 bases and J 4 bases; nucleotides not matched to a gene: 2. The CDR3 extends over 13 amino acids. Germline values: CDR1 SGHTA, CDR2 FQGTGA. In nucleotides, the CDR3 is TGTGCCAGCAGCGACAGGGCCGGAAACACCATATATTTT. Its protein is CASSDRAGNTIYF.

The chain recombines TRBV7-6 with TRBJ2-1; D is possibly TRBD2 (6 bases). The CDR3 totals 14 residues. V lost 5 bases to trimming and J lost 7 bases, with 15 bases between them. CDR1 and CDR2 from the germline V gene are SGHVS and FNYEAQ. This CDR3 reads CASSPGLPGNEQFF. The CDR3, as DNA: TGTGCCAGCAGCCCGGGACTTCCGGGGAATGAGCAGTTCTTC.

The chain is built from TRBV20-1 and TRBJ1-6, with no clear D. This CDR3 region has 11 residues. Trimming cost V 1 base and J 9 bases, with 4 bases left between them. The germline CDR1 and CDR2 sequences are DFQATT and SNEGSKA (reference sequence). This chain's CDR3 is CSARVGSPLHF. CDR3 nucleotides: TGCAGTGCTAGAGTAGGTTCACCCCTCCACTTT.

The chain has TRBV7-2 and TRBJ2-7; 8 bases match TRBD1. Trimming cost V 1 base and J 1 base; bases outside gene matches: 3. The CDR3 consists of 15 residues. Germline CDR1 is SGHTA and CDR2 is FQGNSA. CDR3 sequence: CASSLERTGSYEQYF. The CDR3 DNA follows: TGTGCCAGCAGCTTAGAACGGACAGGGTCCTACGAGCAGTACTTC. The whole variable domain, filled in from reference TRBV7-2 and TRBJ2-7, reads GAGVSQSPSNKVTEKGKDVELRCDPISGHTALYWYRQSLGQGLEFLIYFQGNSAPDKSGLPSDRFSAERTGGSVSTLTIQRTQQEDSAVYLCASSLERTGSYEQYFGPGTRLTVT.

The chain carries TRBV30 and TRBJ1-2, with D possibly being TRBD1 (6 bases). The V gene's germline CDR1 is GTSNPN and CDR2 SVGIG (reference sequence). The V end was cut by 4 bases, the J end by 8 bases, with 17 bases between. The CDR3 runs 13 residues. CDR3 in DNA: TGTGCCTGGACCCAATTACAGGGAGGAGGCTACACCTTC. It translates to CAWTQLQGGGYTF. The variable domain in full, with the rest retrieved from reference TRBV30 and TRBJ1-2, is SQTIHQWPATLVQPVGSPLSLECTVEGTSNPNLYWYRQAAGRGLQLLFYSVGIGQISSEVPQNLSASRPQDRQFILSSKKLLLSDSGFYLCAWTQLQGGGYTFGSGTRLTVV.

V gene TRBV15 combines with J gene TRBJ1-2, with D maybe TRBD1 (5 bases). Germline CDR1 is LNHNV and CDR2 is YYDKDF (reference sequence). Deletions cut 1 base from V and 5 bases from J, with 20 bases between. The CDR3 covers 17 residues. The CDR3 bases are TGTGCCACCAGCAGAGCACCGGTGGGGGTCGGCGGGTATGGCTACACCTTC. This gives the protein CATSRAPVGVGGYGYTF.

The chain couples TRBV18 to TRBJ2-7, with a tentative D call TRBD1 (6 bases). CDR1 is KGHSH, CDR2 LQKENI, per germline. The CDR3 consists of 12 residues. V lost 6 bases to trimming and J lost 3 bases, with 9 bases between them. The CDR3 sequence is CASSYRDYEQYF. In DNA form, the CDR3 reads TGTGCCAGCTCCTACAGGGACTACGAGCAGTACTTC.

The chain combines TRBV11-2 with TRBJ1-5, with no clear D. The V gene lost 5 bases and the J gene lost 3 bases, with 8 bases spanning the gap. The CDR3 covers 13 residues. CDR1 and CDR2 (germline): SGHAT, FQNNGV. The CDR3 nucleotides read TGTGCCAGCAGCCCTAAGGACAATCAGCCCCAGCATTTT. This codes for CASSPKDNQPQHF. The variable domain in full, completed from reference TRBV11-2 and TRBJ1-5, reads EAGVAQSPRYKIIEKRQSVAFWCNPISGHATLYWYQQILGQGPKLLIQFQNNGVVDDSQLPKDRFSAERLKGVDSTLKIQPAKLEDSAVYLCASSPKDNQPQHFGDGTRLSIL.

The gene calls are TRBV11-2 and TRBJ1-2, with D maybe TRBD1 (6 bases). The CDR3 is made up of 16 amino acids. The V gene's germline CDR1 is SGHAT and CDR2 FQNNGV. The V gene lost 3 bases and the J gene lost 0 bases, with 14 bases spanning the gap. CDR3 sequence: CASSFDDRRANYGYTF. The CDR3 region has the DNA TGTGCCAGCAGCTTTGACGACAGGAGAGCTAACTATGGCTACACCTTC.

The chain employs TRBV6-6 and TRBJ2-5; 7 bases are a match to TRBD1. This CDR3 has 14 amino acids. The V gene's germline CDR1 is MNHNY and CDR2 SVGAGI (reference sequence). With 4 bases clipped from V and 7 bases from J, the junction kept 9 bases outside the gene matches. CDR3 amino acids: CASSSATGMGTQYF. Here the CDR3 DNA reads TGTGCCAGCAGTTCCGCGACAGGGATGGGGACCCAGTACTTC.

V is TRBV7-8 and J is TRBJ1-1; a possible D gene is TRBD1 (6 bases). Germline lookup yields CDR1 SGHVS and CDR2 FQNEAQ. The CDR3 length is 14 residues. The V and J ends lost 6 bases and 1 base respectively, with 12 bases between them. In DNA, the CDR3 is TGTGCCAGCAGATCAGGGGCTCAGAACACTGAAGCTTTCTTT. This codes for CASRSGAQNTEAFF.

V and J are TRBV3-1 (or the pseudogene TRBV3-2) and TRBJ1-2, with D perhaps matching TRBD1 (6 bases). The V and J ends lost 6 bases and 8 bases respectively, with 16 bases between them. The CDR3 has 13 residues. Germline V gene sequence: CDR1 LGHDT, CDR2 YNNKEL (reference sequence). The CDR3 nucleotides read TGTGCCAGCAGTACAGGGAGTTCAGGCGGCTACACCTTC. Its translation is CASSTGSSGGYTF.

The rearrangement uses TRBV7-2 and TRBJ1-2; the D gene is possibly TRBD1 (5 bases). The V end lost 3 bases, the J end lost 4 bases, and 15 bases lay between the germline ends. CDR3 length: 15 residues. Germline values: CDR1 SGHTA, CDR2 FQGNSA. CDR3: CASSFKGNGGYGYTF. In DNA form, the CDR3 reads TGTGCCAGCAGCTTTAAGGGCAACGGGGGCTATGGCTACACCTTC.

The chain links TRBV7-2 to TRBJ1-1, with D uncertain. Looked up from germline, CDR1 is SGHTA and CDR2 is FQGNSA. The CDR3 totals 13 residues. The ends were cut back, 5 bases at V and 0 bases at J, with 7 bases in the middle. The CDR3 here is CASSTRLNTEAFF. Here the CDR3 DNA reads TGTGCCAGCAGCACCCGGCTGAACACTGAAGCTTTCTTT.

This chain links TRBV3-1 (or the pseudogene TRBV3-2) with TRBJ1-1, with 8 bases that match TRBD1. V dropped 1 base and J dropped 1; count of bases not matched to a gene: 5. CDR1 is LGHDT, CDR2 YNNKEL, per germline (reference sequence). The CDR3 contains 16 residues. In DNA form, the CDR3 reads TGTGCCAGCAGCCAAGGACAGGGGTGGGGGAACACTGAAGCTTTCTTT. Its translation: CASSQGQGWGNTEAFF.

The J gene is TRBJ1-1, the V gene TRBV7-9, with TRBD1 as a possible D gene (5 bases). This CDR3 has 15 amino acids. Germline values: CDR1 SEHNR, CDR2 FQNEAQ (reference sequence). V was clipped by 4 bases and J by 5 bases, with 17 bases between them. The CDR3 spells CASSSSRDPRTEAFF. CDR3 in DNA: TGTGCCAGCAGCTCCTCCCGGGACCCGAGGACTGAAGCTTTCTTT.

This clone is a singleton in its sample. The V and J genes are TRBV29-1 and TRBJ1-2; 9 bases fit TRBD1. The CDR3 has 16 amino acids. With 2 bases clipped from V and 4 bases from J, the junction kept 11 bases outside the gene matches. The germline V gene has CDR1 SQVTM and CDR2 ANQGSEA. The CDR3 bases are TGCAGCGTTGAAAAAACAGGGGGCATTTACGGCTATGGCTACACCTTC. Translated: CSVEKTGGIYGYGYTF.

The genes are TRBV7-8 and TRBJ1-1; TRBD1 agrees at 9 bases. After removal of 5 bases from V and 5 bases from J, the junction contained 9 bases not matched to a gene. CDR3 size: 15 residues. Germline CDR1 is SGHVS and CDR2 is FQNEAQ. The CDR3 protein is CASSPTRTGVTEAFF. DNA for the CDR3: TGTGCCAGCAGCCCTACCAGGACAGGGGTTACTGAAGCTTTCTTT.